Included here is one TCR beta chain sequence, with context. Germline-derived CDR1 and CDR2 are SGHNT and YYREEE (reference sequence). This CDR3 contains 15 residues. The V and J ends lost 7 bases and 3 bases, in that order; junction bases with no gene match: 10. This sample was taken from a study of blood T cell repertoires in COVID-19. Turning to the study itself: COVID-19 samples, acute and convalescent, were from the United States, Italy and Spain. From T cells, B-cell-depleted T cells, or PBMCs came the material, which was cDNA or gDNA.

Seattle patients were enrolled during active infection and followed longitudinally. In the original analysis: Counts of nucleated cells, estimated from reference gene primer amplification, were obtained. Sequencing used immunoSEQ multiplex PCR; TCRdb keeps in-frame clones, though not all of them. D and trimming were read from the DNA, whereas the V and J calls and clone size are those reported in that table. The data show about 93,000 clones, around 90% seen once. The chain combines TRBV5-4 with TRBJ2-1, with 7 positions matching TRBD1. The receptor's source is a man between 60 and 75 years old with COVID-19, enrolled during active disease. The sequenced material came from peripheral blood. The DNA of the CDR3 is TGTGCCAGCTCCCGGCGAACAGGGGACTACAATGAGCAGTTCTTC. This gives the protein CASSRRTGDYNEQFF.